This TCR beta chain stems from a study of cytomegalovirus exposure and HLA in healthy donors. Study-wide background: Most donors, around 81% of 398 genotyped, fell in the Caucasian-associated ancestry cluster. Broader study findings: Likely technical artifact: a cluster of highly shared sequence variants. For most TCR beta V segments, an earlier analysis put the productive rate at about 90% or about 30% of the time.

Use of 60 Vbeta and 13 Jbeta primers characterized the PCR. Repertoires were generated with immunoSEQ multiplex PCR, while TCRdb's copy carries only in-frame clones and drops some. The sample lists approximately 100,000 clones; approximately 70% were seen once. This clone was seen only once. No antigen is known for it. V gave up 3 bases and J gave up 4 bases, with 7 bases separating them. Germline-derived CDR1 and CDR2 are MDHEN and SYDVKM. CDR3 length: 14 amino acids. The chain combines TRBV28 with TRBJ2-6; D uncertain. The sequenced sample consisted of PBMCs. The origin of this receptor is a woman aged 18-29 years in good health and CMV-seropositive. The CDR3 nucleotides are TGTGCCAGCAGTTTTGAGGCCGGGGCCAACGTCCTGACTTTC. Encoded protein: CASSFEAGANVLTF.